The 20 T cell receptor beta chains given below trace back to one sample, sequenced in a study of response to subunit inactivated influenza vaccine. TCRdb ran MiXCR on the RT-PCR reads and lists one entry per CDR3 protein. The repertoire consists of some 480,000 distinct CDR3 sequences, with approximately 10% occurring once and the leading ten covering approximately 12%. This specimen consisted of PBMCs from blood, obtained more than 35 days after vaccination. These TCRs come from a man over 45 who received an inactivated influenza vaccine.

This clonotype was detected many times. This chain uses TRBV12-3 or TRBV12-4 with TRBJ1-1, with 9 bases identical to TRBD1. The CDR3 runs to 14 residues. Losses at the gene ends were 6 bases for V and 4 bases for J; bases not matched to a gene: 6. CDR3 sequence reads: CASRGQGTGTEAFF. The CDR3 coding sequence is TGTGCCAGCAGAGGACAGGGGACGGGCACTGAAGCTTTCTTT.

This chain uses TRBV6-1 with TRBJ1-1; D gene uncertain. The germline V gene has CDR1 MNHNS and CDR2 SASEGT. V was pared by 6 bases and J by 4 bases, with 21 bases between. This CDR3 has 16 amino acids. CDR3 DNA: TGTGCCAGCAGCCGCCGACAACTAGTTACGGGCACTGAAGCTTTCTTT. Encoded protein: CASSRRQLVTGTEAFF.

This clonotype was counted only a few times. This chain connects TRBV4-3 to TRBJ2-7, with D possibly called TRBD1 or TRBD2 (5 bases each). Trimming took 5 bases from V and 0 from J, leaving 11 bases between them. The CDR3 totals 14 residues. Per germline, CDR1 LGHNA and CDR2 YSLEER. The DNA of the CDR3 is TGCGCCAGCAGCGCCGGGACGGCCTCCTACGAGCAGTACTTC. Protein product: CASSAGTASYEQYF.

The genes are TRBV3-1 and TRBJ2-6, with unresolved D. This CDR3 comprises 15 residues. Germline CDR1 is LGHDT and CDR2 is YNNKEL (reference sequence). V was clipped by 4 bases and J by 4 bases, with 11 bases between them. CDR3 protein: CASSLTLSGANVLTF. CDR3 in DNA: TGTGCCAGCAGCCTAACGCTCTCCGGGGCCAACGTCCTGACTTTC.

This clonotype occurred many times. CDR3 in amino acids: CASSFLVGDEKLFF. CDR3 nucleotide sequence: TGTGCCAGCAGTTTCTTAGTAGGGGATGAAAAACTGTTTTTT. This chain connects TRBV28 to TRBJ1-4, with a weak D call TRBD1 (5 bases). Germline-derived CDR1 and CDR2 are MDHEN and SYDVKM. CDR3 length equals 14 residues. V was pared by 3 bases and J by 6 bases, with 11 bases between.

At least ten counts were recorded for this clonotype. Here the CDR3 DNA reads TGTGCCAGCAGTTACTTGGGGGCCTCCTACGAGCAGTACTTC. It is translated as CASSYLGASYEQYF. The chain is built from TRBV6-5 and TRBJ2-7; a possible D gene is TRBD1 (6 bases). Per the germline V gene, CDR1 is MNHEY and CDR2 is SVGAGI. V was clipped by 1 base and J by 0 bases, with 7 bases between them. The CDR3 contains 14 residues.

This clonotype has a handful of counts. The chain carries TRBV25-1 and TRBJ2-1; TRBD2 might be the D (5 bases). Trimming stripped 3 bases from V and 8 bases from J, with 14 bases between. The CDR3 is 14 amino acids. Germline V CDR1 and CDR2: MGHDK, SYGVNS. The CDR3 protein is CASSELMRGHEQFF. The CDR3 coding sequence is TGTGCCAGCAGTGAGTTAATGCGCGGGCATGAGCAGTTCTTC.

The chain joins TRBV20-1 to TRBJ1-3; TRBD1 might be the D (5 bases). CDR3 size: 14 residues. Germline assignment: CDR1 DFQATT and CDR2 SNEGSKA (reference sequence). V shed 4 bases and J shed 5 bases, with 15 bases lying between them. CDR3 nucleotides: TGCAGTGCTAAGACCTGGGACCTAAGAAACACCATATATTTT. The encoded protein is CSAKTWDLRNTIYF.

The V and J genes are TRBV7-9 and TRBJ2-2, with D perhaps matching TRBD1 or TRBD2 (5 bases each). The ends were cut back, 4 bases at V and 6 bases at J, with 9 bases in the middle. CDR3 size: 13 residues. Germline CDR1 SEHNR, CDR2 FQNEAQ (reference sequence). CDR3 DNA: TGTGCCAGCAGCTCGGGACGGCCCGGGGAGCTGTTTTTT. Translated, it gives CASSSGRPGELFF.

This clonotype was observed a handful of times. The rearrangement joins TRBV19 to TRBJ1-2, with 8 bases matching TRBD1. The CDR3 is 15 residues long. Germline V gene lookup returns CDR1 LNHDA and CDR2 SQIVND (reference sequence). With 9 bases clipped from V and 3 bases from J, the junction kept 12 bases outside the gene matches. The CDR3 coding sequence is TGTGCCAGCAAAAAGGACAGGGCGTTTGACTATGGCTACACCTTC. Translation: CASKKDRAFDYGYTF. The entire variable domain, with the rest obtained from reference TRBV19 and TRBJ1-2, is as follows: DGGITQSPKYLFRKEGQNVTLSCEQNLNHDAMYWYRQDPGQGLRLIYYSQIVNDFQKGDIAEGYSVSREKKESFPLTVTSAQKNPTAFYLCASKKDRAFDYGYTFGSGTRLTVV.

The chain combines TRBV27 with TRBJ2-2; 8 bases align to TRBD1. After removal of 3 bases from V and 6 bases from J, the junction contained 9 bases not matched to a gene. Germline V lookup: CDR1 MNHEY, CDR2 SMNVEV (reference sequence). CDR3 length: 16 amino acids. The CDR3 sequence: CASSFLLSGGAGELFF. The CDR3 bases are TGTGCCAGCAGTTTTTTGTTGTCAGGGGGCGCCGGGGAGCTGTTTTTT.

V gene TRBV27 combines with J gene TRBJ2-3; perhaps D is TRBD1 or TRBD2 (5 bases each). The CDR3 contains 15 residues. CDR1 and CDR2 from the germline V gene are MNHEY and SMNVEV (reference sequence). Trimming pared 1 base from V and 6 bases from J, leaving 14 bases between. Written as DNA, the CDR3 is TGTGCCAGCAGTTTATTGTGGGGGTCGAGGGATACGCAGTATTTT. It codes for CASSLLWGSRDTQYF.

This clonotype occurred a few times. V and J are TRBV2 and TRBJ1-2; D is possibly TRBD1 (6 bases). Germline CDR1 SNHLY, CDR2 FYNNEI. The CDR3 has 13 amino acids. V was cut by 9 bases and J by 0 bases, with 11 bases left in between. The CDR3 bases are TGTGCCAGTTCCAGGGGTCCTAACTATGGCTACACCTTC. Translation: CASSRGPNYGYTF.

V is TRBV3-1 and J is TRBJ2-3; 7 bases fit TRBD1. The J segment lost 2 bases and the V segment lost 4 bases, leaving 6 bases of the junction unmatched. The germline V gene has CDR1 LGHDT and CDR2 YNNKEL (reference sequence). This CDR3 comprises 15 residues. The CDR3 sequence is CASSPRQGFTDTQYF. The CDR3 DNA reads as TGTGCCAGCAGCCCCAGACAGGGTTTCACAGATACGCAGTATTTT.

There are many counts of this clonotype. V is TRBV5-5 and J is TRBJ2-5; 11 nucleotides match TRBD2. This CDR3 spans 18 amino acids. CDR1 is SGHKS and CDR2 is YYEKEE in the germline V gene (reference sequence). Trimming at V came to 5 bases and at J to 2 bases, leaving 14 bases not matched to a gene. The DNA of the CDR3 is TGTGCCAGCAGGTCTCTGGGACTAGCGGAACTGTTACAAGAGACCCAGTACTTC. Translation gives CASRSLGLAELLQETQYF.

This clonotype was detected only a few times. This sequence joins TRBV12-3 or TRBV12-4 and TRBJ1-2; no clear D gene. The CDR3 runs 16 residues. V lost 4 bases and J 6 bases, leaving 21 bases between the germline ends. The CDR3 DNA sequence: TGTGCCAGCAGTTCAACCCAACCCGGCCGGCAGGATGGCTACACCTTC. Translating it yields CASSSTQPGRQDGYTF.

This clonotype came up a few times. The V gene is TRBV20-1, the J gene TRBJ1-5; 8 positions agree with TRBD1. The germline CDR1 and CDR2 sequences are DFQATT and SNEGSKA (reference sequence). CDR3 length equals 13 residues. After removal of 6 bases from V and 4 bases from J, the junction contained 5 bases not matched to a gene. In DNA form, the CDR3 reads TGCAGTGCCCGGGACAGGTTGAATCAGCCCCAGCATTTT. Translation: CSARDRLNQPQHF.

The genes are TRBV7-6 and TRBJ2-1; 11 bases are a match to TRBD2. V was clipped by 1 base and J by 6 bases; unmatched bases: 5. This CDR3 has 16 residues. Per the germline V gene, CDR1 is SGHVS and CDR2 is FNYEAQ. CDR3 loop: CASSLGLAGGSNEQFF. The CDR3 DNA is TGTGCCAGCAGCTTAGGGCTAGCGGGAGGTAGCAATGAGCAGTTCTTC.

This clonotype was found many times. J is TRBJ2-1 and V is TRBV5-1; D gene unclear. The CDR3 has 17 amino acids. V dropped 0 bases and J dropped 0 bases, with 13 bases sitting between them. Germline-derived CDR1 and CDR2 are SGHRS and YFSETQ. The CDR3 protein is CASSLGRSVVSYNEQFF. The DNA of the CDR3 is TGCGCCAGCAGCTTGGGCCGCAGTGTCGTCTCCTACAATGAGCAGTTCTTC. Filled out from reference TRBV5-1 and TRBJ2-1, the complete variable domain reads KAGVTQTPRYLIKTRGQQVTLSCSPISGHRSVSWYQQTPGQGLQFLFEYFSETQRNKGNFPGRFSGRQFSNSRSEMNVSTLELGDSALYLCASSLGRSVVSYNEQFFGPGTRLTVL.

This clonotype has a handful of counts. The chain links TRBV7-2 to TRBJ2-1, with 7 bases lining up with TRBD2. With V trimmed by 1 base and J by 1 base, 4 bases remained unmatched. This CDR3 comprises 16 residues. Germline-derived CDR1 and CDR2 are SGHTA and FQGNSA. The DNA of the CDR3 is TGTGCCAGCAGCTTAGGATCGGGGGGTTCCTACAATGAGCAGTTCTTC. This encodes CASSLGSGGSYNEQFF.